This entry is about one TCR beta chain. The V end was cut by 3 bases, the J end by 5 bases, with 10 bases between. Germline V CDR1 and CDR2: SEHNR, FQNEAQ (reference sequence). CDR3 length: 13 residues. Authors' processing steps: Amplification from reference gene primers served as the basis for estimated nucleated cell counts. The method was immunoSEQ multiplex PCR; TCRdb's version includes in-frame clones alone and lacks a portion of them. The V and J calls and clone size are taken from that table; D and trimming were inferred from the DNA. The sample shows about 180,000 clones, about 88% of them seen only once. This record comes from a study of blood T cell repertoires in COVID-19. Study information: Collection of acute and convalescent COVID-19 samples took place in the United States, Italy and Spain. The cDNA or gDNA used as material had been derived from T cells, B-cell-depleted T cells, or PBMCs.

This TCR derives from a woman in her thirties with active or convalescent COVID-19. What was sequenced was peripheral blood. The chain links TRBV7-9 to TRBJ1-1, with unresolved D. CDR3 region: CASSFYEGTEAFF. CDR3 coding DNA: TGTGCCAGCAGCTTTTACGAGGGTACTGAAGCTTTCTTT.